The entry below describes one T cell receptor beta chain. Its antigen is currently unknown. The record originates from a study of blood T cells in healthy people across ages. The study, taken as a whole, reports: The long-lived group displayed more naive CD4+ cells, plus higher diversity, than the aged donors did. The study regarded diversity estimates from one million T cells as underestimates.

Alongside a J-beta primer mix, a sample-barcoded 5' primer served in a second PCR lasting about 7 to 12 cycles. From the 5' RACE reads, TCRdb called clonotypes with MiXCR, one entry per CDR3 protein. Altogether 500,000 to 550,000 distinct CDR3 sequences are present, 20% to 30% being singletons, with the ten largest covering under 9%. CDR1 MGHDK and CDR2 SYGVNS come from the germline V gene. The CDR3 runs 12 residues. The V end lost 7 bases, the J end lost 7 bases, and 14 bases lay between the germline ends. Another study also made use of these data, one on T cells of mothers and their children.

This chain links TRBV25-1 with TRBJ2-7; tentative D call: TRBD1 (5 bases). The TCR originated in a boy aged 10-17 years in good health. The specimen was blood. CDR3 nucleotide sequence: TGTGCCAGCACCTTAGGGGCAGGAGAGCAGTACTTC. This translates into CASTLGAGEQYF.